These 14 T cell receptor beta chains originate from one sample sequenced in a study of blood T cells in healthy people across ages (dated by TCRdb to the mid-2010s). Libraries were built with 5' RACE. The second PCR ran for about 6 to 12 cycles and used a J-beta primer mix along with a sample-barcoded 5' primer. TCRdb reran the public reads through fastp at Q25 and MiXCR, keeping productive beta chains. Identical CDR3 proteins give one entry, which carries the most common genes and DNA. A total of 1.8 million or so distinct CDR3 sequences appear in this sample, roughly two fifths of them only once. The top ten clones comprise roughly 23% of the sample. Sample: blood. Receptors were obtained from a human donor in good health.

The chain employs TRBV7-2 and TRBJ1-2; D ambiguous. The CDR3 spans 13 residues. V was trimmed by 6 bases and J by 6 bases, leaving 14 bases between them. Per the germline V gene, CDR1 is SGHTA and CDR2 is FQGNSA. The DNA for the CDR3 is TGTGCCAGCAGTAAACAACTTACCCATGGCTACACCTTC. This translates into CASSKQLTHGYTF.

This clonotype was seen a few times. This sequence joins TRBV20-1 and TRBJ2-7, with TRBD2 identical over 13 bases. Germline CDR1 reads DFQATT; CDR2 reads SNEGSKA (reference sequence). V gave up 6 bases and J gave up 2 bases; unmatched junction bases: 4. This CDR3 spans 14 amino acids. The CDR3 is CSARTSGGTYEQYF. The DNA for the CDR3 is TGCAGTGCGAGGACTAGCGGGGGCACCTACGAGCAGTACTTC.

This sequence joins TRBV28 and TRBJ2-1; tentative D call: TRBD1 (5 bases). This CDR3 region has 16 residues. Germline V gives CDR1 MDHEN, CDR2 SYDVKM. V lost 6 bases, J lost 2 bases, and 17 bases lay in between. The CDR3 bases are TGTGCCAGCAGCCCAGAGAAGGGGCCAGCCTACAATGAGCAGTTCTTC. It yields the protein CASSPEKGPAYNEQFF.

The CDR3 loop reads CASSFRFSYNEQFF. The CDR3 nucleotides are TGTGCCAGCAGTTTCAGGTTCTCCTACAATGAGCAGTTCTTC. This chain links TRBV12-3 or TRBV12-4 with TRBJ2-1; D unresolved. CDR3 length: 14 amino acids. Trimming removed 3 bases at V and 0 bases at J, with 6 bases between.

This chain uses TRBV4-3 with TRBJ2-5; the D gene is possibly TRBD2 (7 bases). Per germline, CDR1 LGHNA and CDR2 YSLEER. This CDR3 has 17 amino acids. V was trimmed by 0 bases and J by 2 bases, leaving 16 bases between them. The CDR3 sequence: CASSQEVRGATQETQYF. The CDR3 DNA follows: TGCGCCAGCAGCCAAGAAGTCCGGGGGGCAACACAAGAGACCCAGTACTTC.

J is TRBJ2-7 and V is TRBV27; no firm D call. CDR1 and CDR2 from the germline V gene are MNHEY and SMNVEV (reference sequence). CDR3 size: 16 residues. Trimming left V 0 bases short and J 0 bases short, with 12 bases between. CDR3 DNA sequence: TGTGCCAGCAGTTTATCTCGGGTCCTAAGCTCCTACGAGCAGTACTTC. This codes for CASSLSRVLSSYEQYF.

Remarks on this clonotype: An end of the junction differs from the germline gene, which may be a read error. CDR3 in amino acids: CVTSSEGRSNEQFF. The DNA for the CDR3 is TGTGTCACCAGCAGCGAGGGACGGTCTAATGAGCAGTTCTTC. This chain connects TRBV15 to TRBJ2-1, with D perhaps TRBD1 or TRBD2 (5 bases each). Germline V gives CDR1 LNHNV, CDR2 YYDKDF (reference sequence). CDR3 length: 14 amino acids.

Only a few counts were recorded for this clonotype. The V and J genes are TRBV12-3 or TRBV12-4 and TRBJ1-2, with D tentatively TRBD1 (6 bases). CDR3 length: 14 residues. V was trimmed by 3 bases and J by 8 bases, leaving 16 bases between them. CDR3 in DNA: TGTGCCAGCAGTTTCGGACAGACCTCTAGGGGCTACACCTTC. It codes for CASSFGQTSRGYTF.

This clonotype was detected a few times. The gene calls are TRBV29-1 and TRBJ2-1; TRBD2 agrees at 9 bases. Germline lookup yields CDR1 SQVTM and CDR2 ANQGSEA. This CDR3 contains 14 residues. The V segment lost 6 bases and the J segment 0 bases; nucleotides outside the gene matches: 3. CDR3 protein: CSVAGGRSYNEQFF. The CDR3 nucleotides are TGCAGCGTAGCGGGGGGCCGCTCCTACAATGAGCAGTTCTTC.

The chain combines TRBV29-1 with TRBJ2-7; 9 nucleotides agree with TRBD2. Germline CDR1 and CDR2: SQVTM and ANQGSEA. V was pared by 7 bases and J by 5 bases, with 9 bases of the junction left unmatched. This CDR3 is built from 13 residues. The DNA of the CDR3 is TGCAGCGCCCTAGCGGGGTCCCCCAACGAGCAGTACTTC. This sequence encodes CSALAGSPNEQYF.

The chain has TRBV6-5 and TRBJ1-2; perhaps TRBD1 as D (5 bases). Trimming shortened V by 3 bases and J by 6 bases, and 11 bases separated the two germline ends. CDR1 is MNHEY and CDR2 is SVGAGI in the germline V gene. The CDR3 contains 13 residues. In nucleotides, the CDR3 is TGTGCCAGCAGTTATTTACAGGACGATGGCTACACCTTC. Translated: CASSYLQDDGYTF.

The chain carries TRBV7-6 and TRBJ2-1; unclear D gene. This CDR3 region has 15 residues. Germline values: CDR1 SGHVS, CDR2 FNYEAQ. Trimming shortened V by 3 bases and J by 0 bases, and 9 bases separated the two germline ends. The CDR3 sequence is CASSFKLTSYNEQFF. In DNA, the CDR3 is TGTGCCAGCAGCTTCAAGTTAACCTCCTACAATGAGCAGTTCTTC.

This clonotype was recorded a few times. Relative to the germline gene, one junction end is altered; a read error may explain this. The chain is built from TRBV7-6 and TRBJ2-5, with TRBD1 matching over 8 bases. Germline V lookup: CDR1 SGHVS, CDR2 FNYEAQ. The CDR3 loop spans 15 amino acids. The CDR3 DNA reads TGTACCAGCAGCTTAGGGACAGGCGGAGGGGAGACCCAGTACTTC. Its translation: CTSSLGTGGGETQYF. The entire variable domain, with the rest obtained from reference TRBV7-6 and TRBJ2-5, is as follows: GAGVSQSPRYKVTKRGQDVALRCDPISGHVSLYWYRQALGQGPEFLTYFNYEAQQDKSGLPNDRFSAERPEGSISTLTIQRTEQRDSAMYRCTSSLGTGGGETQYFGPGTRLLVL.

Concerning this clonotype: The junction departs from the called germline gene at one end, perhaps through a read error. The chain employs TRBV12-3 or TRBV12-4 and TRBJ2-3; D is unresolved. The CDR3 loop spans 12 amino acids. The CDR3 nucleotides read TGTGCCAGCAGCGTCCATGAAGATGCGCAGTATTTT. It specifies CASSVHEDAQYF.